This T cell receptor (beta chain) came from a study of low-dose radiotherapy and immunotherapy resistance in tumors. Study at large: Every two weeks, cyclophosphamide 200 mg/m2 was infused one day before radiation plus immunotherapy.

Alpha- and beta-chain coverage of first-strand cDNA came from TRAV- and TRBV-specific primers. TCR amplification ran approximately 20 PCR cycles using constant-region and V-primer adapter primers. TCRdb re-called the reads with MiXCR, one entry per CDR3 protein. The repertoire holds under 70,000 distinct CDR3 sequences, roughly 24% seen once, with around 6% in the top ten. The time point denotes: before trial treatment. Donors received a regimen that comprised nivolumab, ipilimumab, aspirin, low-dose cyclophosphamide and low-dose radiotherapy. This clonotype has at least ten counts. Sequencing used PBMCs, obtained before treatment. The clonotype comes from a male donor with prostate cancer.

CDR3 nucleotide sequence: TGCAGTGCTAGAAAAAAGGATACCACAGATACGCAGTATTTT. Protein product: CSARKKDTTDTQYF. This sequence joins TRBV20-1 and TRBJ2-3, with D unclear. Germline V CDR1 and CDR2: DFQATT, SNEGSKA (reference sequence). V was trimmed by 2 bases and J by 2 bases, leaving 11 bases between them. There are 14 residues in the CDR3.